The 20 T cell receptor beta chains in this list originate from one sample, sequenced in a study of cytomegalovirus exposure and HLA in healthy donors. It was with 60 Vbeta and 13 Jbeta primers that the PCR ran. Assay used: immunoSEQ multiplex PCR; TCRdb lists only in-frame clones, some missing. The top ten hold approximately 10% of the sample, which has about 91,000 clones, roughly 86% seen once. Sequenced material: PBMCs. The receptors were sampled from a man aged 25-40 years in good health and CMV-seropositive.

J is TRBJ2-5 and V is TRBV5-1, with D perhaps TRBD2 (6 bases). The CDR3 covers 15 residues. Germline lookup yields CDR1 SGHRS and CDR2 YFSETQ. V shed 5 bases and J shed 2 bases, with 16 bases lying between them. The chain's CDR3 is CASRNPSGPQETQYF. The CDR3, as DNA: TGCGCCAGCAGAAATCCCAGCGGGCCTCAAGAGACCCAGTACTTC. Supplemented by reference TRBV5-1 and TRBJ2-5, the full variable domain reads KAGVTQTPRYLIKTRGQQVTLSCSPISGHRSVSWYQQTPGQGLQFLFEYFSETQRNKGNFPGRFSGRQFSNSRSEMNVSTLELGDSALYLCASRNPSGPQETQYFGPGTRLLVL.

The chain is built from TRBV9 and TRBJ1-1; 9 nucleotides agree with TRBD1. CDR1 and CDR2 (germline): SGDLS, YYNGEE. Trimming took 2 bases from V and 4 from J; bases not matched to a gene: 6. The CDR3 loop spans 15 amino acids. CDR3 in DNA: TGTGCCAGCAGCGTGCTACAGGGGGCGGTCACTGAAGCTTTCTTT. Translated: CASSVLQGAVTEAFF.

This clone has more than one count but fewer than ten. This chain joins TRBV5-1 and TRBJ2-5; 8 nucleotides align to TRBD1. Germline CDR1 is SGHRS and CDR2 is YFSETQ. V lost 0 bases to trimming and J lost 6 bases; unmatched junction nucleotides: 4. There are 14 residues in the CDR3. CDR3 in DNA: TGCGCCAGCAGCTTGGATCAGGGGGCGAAGACCCAGTACTTC. Its protein product is CASSLDQGAKTQYF.

The chain uses TRBV10-2 and TRBJ2-4, with 8 bases lining up with TRBD1. The CDR3 runs to 12 residues. V lost 6 bases and J lost 13; bases outside the gene matches: 8. Looked up from germline, CDR1 is WSHSY and CDR2 is SAAADI. Here the CDR3 reads CASRADRALQYF. The CDR3 bases are TGCGCCAGCAGAGCGGACAGGGCCCTCCAGTACTTC.

This clone has more than one count but fewer than ten. The rearrangement links TRBV9 to TRBJ2-5, with TRBD2 matching over 9 bases. This CDR3 region has 15 residues. Unmatched junction bases numbered 9, after V lost 4 bases and J lost 5 bases. The germline V gene has CDR1 SGDLS and CDR2 YYNGEE. CDR3 sequence: CASSPIAGASETQYF. CDR3 DNA sequence: TGTGCCAGCAGCCCTATAGCGGGAGCGTCGGAGACCCAGTACTTC.

V and J are TRBV5-1 and TRBJ2-5; 9 bases match TRBD2. V was clipped by 2 bases and J by 5 bases; unmatched bases: 10. Germline lookup yields CDR1 SGHRS and CDR2 YFSETQ. The CDR3 is 16 amino acids. CDR3 in amino acids: CASSLGGSSGDETQYF. In nucleotides, the CDR3 is TGCGCCAGCAGCTTAGGAGGGTCTAGCGGGGACGAGACCCAGTACTTC.

This chain links TRBV2 with TRBJ2-5; 8 nucleotides align to TRBD1. The CDR3 sequence is 14 residues long. Germline V gene sequence: CDR1 SNHLY, CDR2 FYNNEI. After removal of 3 bases from V and 4 bases from J, the junction contained 4 bases not matched to a gene. The CDR3 here is CASSDLDRGETQYF. In DNA form, the CDR3 reads TGTGCCAGCAGTGACTTAGACAGGGGAGAGACCCAGTACTTC.

The CDR3 here is CASSQSRQGLTYEQYF. CDR3 bases: TGTGCCAGCAGCCAATCTCGGCAGGGGTTAACCTACGAGCAGTACTTC. This chain links TRBV16 with TRBJ2-7; tentatively, D is TRBD1 (6 bases). The CDR3 has 16 residues. V lost 0 bases, J lost 2 bases, and 14 bases lay in between. Germline CDR1 KGHSY, CDR2 FQNENV.

V usage is TRBV6-1 and J usage is TRBJ2-1; a possible D gene is TRBD2 (6 bases). Germline CDR1 MNHNS, CDR2 SASEGT. The V and J ends lost 4 bases and 7 bases respectively, with 17 bases between them. This CDR3 comprises 15 residues. CDR3 bases: TGTGCCAGCAGTGTTTATTTTAGCGGTCAGAATGAGCAGTTCTTC. Translated, it gives CASSVYFSGQNEQFF.

The rearrangement links TRBV5-1 to TRBJ2-5, with 7 bases fitting TRBD1. CDR1 is SGHRS, CDR2 YFSETQ, per germline. V was pared by 4 bases and J by 2 bases, with 5 bases of the junction left unmatched. The CDR3 loop spans 14 amino acids. This CDR3 reads CASSGGQVQETQYF. The DNA for the CDR3 is TGCGCCAGCAGCGGCGGACAGGTGCAAGAGACCCAGTACTTC.

V and J are TRBV28 and TRBJ2-1; 11 bases align to TRBD2. V gave up 8 bases and J gave up 0 bases; unmatched junction bases: 6. Germline V CDR1 and CDR2: MDHEN, SYDVKM. This CDR3 has 16 residues. The CDR3 DNA reads as TGTGCCAGCCCGCCGGGACTAGCGGACTCCTACAATGAGCAGTTCTTC. This encodes CASPPGLADSYNEQFF.

This clone was detected only once. The genes are TRBV30 and TRBJ1-5; no definite D call. The CDR3 is 14 residues long. Germline V gives CDR1 GTSNPN, CDR2 SVGIG (reference sequence). Trimming removed 2 bases from V and 7 bases from J, with 15 bases in between. The CDR3 here is CAWSLRAGRQPQHF. The CDR3 DNA is TGTGCCTGGAGTCTCCGTGCGGGAAGGCAGCCCCAGCATTTT.

The gene calls are TRBV9 and TRBJ2-2, with D hard to call. The CDR3 runs to 13 residues. Germline lookup yields CDR1 SGDLS and CDR2 YYNGEE. V was cut by 0 bases and J by 7 bases, with 7 bases left in between. The CDR3 loop is CASSVGLGGELFF. The CDR3 DNA follows: TGTGCCAGCAGCGTAGGACTGGGCGGGGAGCTGTTTTTT.

The chain couples TRBV4-2 to TRBJ2-7; D gene unclear. V lost 2 bases and J lost 1, with 9 bases in between. CDR1 LGHNA and CDR2 YNFKEQ come from the germline V gene. This CDR3 is built from 14 residues. CDR3 amino acids: CASSQQSLSYEQYF. CDR3 DNA sequence: TGTGCCAGCAGCCAACAAAGCCTATCCTACGAGCAGTACTTC.

This clone was recorded only once. The J gene is TRBJ1-4, the V gene TRBV7-2, with a possible D match to TRBD1 (5 bases). Trimming took 2 bases from V and 4 from J, leaving 11 bases between them. Per germline, CDR1 SGHTA and CDR2 FQGNSA. This CDR3 has 15 residues. CDR3 nucleotides: TGTGCCAGCAGCTTACGCTACAGGCATAATGAAAAACTGTTTTTT. This translates into CASSLRYRHNEKLFF. Full variable domain (outside the CDR3, taken from reference TRBV7-2 and TRBJ1-4): GAGVSQSPSNKVTEKGKDVELRCDPISGHTALYWYRQSLGQGLEFLIYFQGNSAPDKSGLPSDRFSAERTGGSVSTLTIQRTQQEDSAVYLCASSLRYRHNEKLFFGSGTQLSVL.

This clone was found once. This sequence joins TRBV5-1 and TRBJ1-4, with 9 bases matching TRBD1. The CDR3 is 18 amino acids. CDR1 is SGHRS and CDR2 is YFSETQ in the germline V gene. Trimming took 0 bases from V and 0 from J; bases not matched to a gene: 6. This chain's CDR3 is CASSLAPGQGATNEKLFF. The CDR3 DNA reads as TGCGCCAGCAGCTTGGCCCCGGGACAGGGAGCAACTAATGAAAAACTGTTTTTT.

This chain connects TRBV7-8 to TRBJ1-5; D unresolved. V was trimmed by 4 bases and J by 3 bases, leaving 10 bases between them. Germline-derived CDR1 and CDR2 are SGHVS and FQNEAQ. CDR3 length: 14 amino acids. As DNA, the CDR3 is TGTGCCAGCAGCTCCACTGAGCTCAATCAGCCCCAGCATTTT. Translated, it gives CASSSTELNQPQHF.

The rearrangement joins TRBV30 to TRBJ1-1, with D unresolved. V gave up 4 bases and J gave up 2 bases, with 11 bases separating them. The CDR3 has 13 amino acids. The germline CDR1 and CDR2 sequences are GTSNPN and SVGIG (reference sequence). This CDR3 reads CAWIRGRNTEAFF. In DNA form, the CDR3 reads TGTGCCTGGATTCGTGGCAGAAACACTGAAGCTTTCTTT. The full variable domain, completed using reference TRBV30 and TRBJ1-1, is SQTIHQWPATLVQPVGSPLSLECTVEGTSNPNLYWYRQAAGRGLQLLFYSVGIGQISSEVPQNLSASRPQDRQFILSSKKLLLSDSGFYLCAWIRGRNTEAFFGQGTRLTVV.

This chain links TRBV5-1 with TRBJ2-5; 7 bases fit TRBD1. Germline CDR1 and CDR2: SGHRS and YFSETQ. The CDR3 extends over 15 amino acids. Trimming took 1 base from V and 5 from J; bases not matched to a gene: 8. CDR3 DNA sequence: TGCGCCAGCAGCTTGAGGGGGCCGGATGCGGAGACCCAGTACTTC. It translates to CASSLRGPDAETQYF.

The V call is TRBV6-5, the J call TRBJ2-1, with D perhaps matching TRBD2 (7 bases). The CDR3 consists of 15 residues. CDR1 MNHEY and CDR2 SVGAGI come from the germline V gene. The V end was cut by 0 bases, the J end by 9 bases, with 15 bases between. The CDR3: CASSYSIGGPGEQFF. In DNA form, the CDR3 reads TGTGCCAGCAGTTACTCGATCGGGGGGCCAGGTGAGCAGTTCTTC.